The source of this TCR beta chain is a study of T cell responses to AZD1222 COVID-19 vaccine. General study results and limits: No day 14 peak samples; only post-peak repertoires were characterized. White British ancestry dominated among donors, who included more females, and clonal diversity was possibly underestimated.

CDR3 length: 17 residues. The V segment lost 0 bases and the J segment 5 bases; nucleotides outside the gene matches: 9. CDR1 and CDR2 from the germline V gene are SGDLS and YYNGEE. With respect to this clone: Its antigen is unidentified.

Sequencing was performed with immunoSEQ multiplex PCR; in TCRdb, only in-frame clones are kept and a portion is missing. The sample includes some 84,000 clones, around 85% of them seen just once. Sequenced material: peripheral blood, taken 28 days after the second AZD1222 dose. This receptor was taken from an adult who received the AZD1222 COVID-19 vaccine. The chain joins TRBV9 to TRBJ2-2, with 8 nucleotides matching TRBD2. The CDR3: CASSVGGAGAYTGELFF. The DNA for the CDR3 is TGTGCCAGCAGCGTAGGGGGAGCGGGGGCCTATACCGGGGAGCTGTTTTTT.